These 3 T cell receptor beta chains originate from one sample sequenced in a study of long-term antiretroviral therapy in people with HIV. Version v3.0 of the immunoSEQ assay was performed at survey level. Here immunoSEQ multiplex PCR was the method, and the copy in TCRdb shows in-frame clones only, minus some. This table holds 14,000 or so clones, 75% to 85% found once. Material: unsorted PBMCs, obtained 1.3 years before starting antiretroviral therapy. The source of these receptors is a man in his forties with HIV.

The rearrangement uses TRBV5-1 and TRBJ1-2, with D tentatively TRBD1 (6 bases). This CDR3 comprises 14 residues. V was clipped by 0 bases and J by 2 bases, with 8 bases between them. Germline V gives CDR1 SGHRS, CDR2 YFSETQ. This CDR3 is CASSLADRNYGYTF. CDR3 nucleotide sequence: TGCGCCAGCAGCTTGGCCGACAGGAACTATGGCTACACCTTC.

This chain's CDR3 is CASSLRGDTGPRGGEAFF. The CDR3 coding sequence is TGCGCCAGCAGCCTAAGGGGGGATACCGGGCCCCGAGGGGGAGAAGCTTTCTTT. The V gene is TRBV4-1, the J gene TRBJ1-1; the D gene is possibly TRBD1 (6 bases). The CDR3 contains 18 residues. Germline CDR1 MGHRA, CDR2 YSYEKL. Trimming left V 4 bases short and J 8 bases short, with 29 bases between.

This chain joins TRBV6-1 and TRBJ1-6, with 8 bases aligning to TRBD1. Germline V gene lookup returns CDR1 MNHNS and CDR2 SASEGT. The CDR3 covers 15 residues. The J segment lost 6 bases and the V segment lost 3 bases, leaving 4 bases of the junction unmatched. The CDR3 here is CASSDGQGFNSPLHF. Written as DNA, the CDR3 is TGTGCCAGCAGTGATGGACAGGGATTTAATTCACCCCTCCACTTT.